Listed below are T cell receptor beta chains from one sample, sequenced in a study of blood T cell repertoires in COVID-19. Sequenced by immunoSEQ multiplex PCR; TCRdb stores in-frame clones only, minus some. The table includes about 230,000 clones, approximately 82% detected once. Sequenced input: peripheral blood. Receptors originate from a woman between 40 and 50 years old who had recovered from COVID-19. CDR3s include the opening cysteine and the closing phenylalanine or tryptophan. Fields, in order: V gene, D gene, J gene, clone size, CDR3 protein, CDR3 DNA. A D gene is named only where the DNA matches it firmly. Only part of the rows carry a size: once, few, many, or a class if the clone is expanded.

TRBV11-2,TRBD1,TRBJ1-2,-,CASSPGGGGGYTF,TGTGCCAGCAGCCCAGGGGGCGGCGGTGGCTACACCTTC
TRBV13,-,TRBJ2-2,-,CASSLRVTGSSTGELFF,TGTGCCAGCAGCTTACGGGTCACAGGGTCGTCCACCGGGGAGCTGTTTTTT
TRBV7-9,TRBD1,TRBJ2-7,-,CASSLTSGQGVYEQYF,TGTGCCAGCAGCTTAACCTCCGGACAGGGGGTCTACGAGCAGTACTTC
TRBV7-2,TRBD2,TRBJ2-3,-,CASSTYSGGYTDTQYF,TGTGCCAGCAGCACATATAGCGGGGGGTACACAGATACGCAGTATTTT
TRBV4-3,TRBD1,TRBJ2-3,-,CASSQGTGTGVDTQYF,TGCGCCAGCAGCCAAGGAACCGGGACAGGGGTGGATACGCAGTATTTT
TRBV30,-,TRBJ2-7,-,CAWSSASRGGYEQYF,TGTGCCTGGAGTTCTGCGTCGCGGGGAGGTTACGAGCAGTACTTC
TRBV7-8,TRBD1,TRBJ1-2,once,CASSYLGTVDDNYGYTF,TGTGCCAGCAGCTACCTCGGGACAGTTGACGATAACTATGGCTACACCTTC
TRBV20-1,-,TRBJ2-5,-,CSASIGQRQTQYF,TGCAGTGCTAGTATAGGTCAGAGGCAGACCCAGTACTTC
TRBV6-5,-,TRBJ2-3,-,CASAAPGSDTQYF,TGTGCCAGCGCGGCTCCCGGGTCAGATACGCAGTATTTT
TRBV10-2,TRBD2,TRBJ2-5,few,CASSESLPGTSGQETQYF,TGCGCCAGCAGTGAGTCACTTCCCGGGACTAGCGGCCAAGAGACCCAGTACTTC